The 25 T cell receptor beta chains given below trace back to one sample, sequenced in a study of OX40 agonist ivuxolimab in advanced cancers. The repertoire was sequenced with immunoSEQ multiplex PCR; TCRdb's copy has only in-frame clones and lacks some. The sample has around 52,000 clones, about 83% seen once. The sequencing used CD4+ or CD8+ T cells sorted from blood, collected in a trial of the OX40 agonist ivuxolimab. Receptors were obtained from an adult with an advanced solid tumor such as melanoma, head and neck, liver or kidney cancer.

On this clone: An end of the junction does not agree with germline; a read error may underlie this. Other DNA sequences in this specimen translate into the identical CDR3. This rearrangement joins TRBV11-2 to TRBJ1-5; D is unclear. The CDR3 totals 13 residues. Germline CDR1 reads SGHAT; CDR2 reads FQNNGV. The CDR3 sequence: CASSLDGSQPQHF. The CDR3 DNA reads as TGTGCCAGCAGTTTAGACGGGTCGCAGCCCCAGCATTTT.

This clone has more than one count but fewer than ten. The gene calls are TRBV28 and TRBJ2-1, with TRBD1 matching 12 bases. J lost 8 bases, V lost 5 bases, and 10 bases had no gene match. Looked up from germline, CDR1 is MDHEN and CDR2 is SYDVKM. The CDR3 is 16 amino acids. CDR3 region: CASSRDRGPGLDEQFF. CDR3 bases: TGTGCCAGCAGTCGGGACAGGGGGCCCGGGCTCGATGAGCAGTTCTTC.

Concerning this clone: This sample also contains other DNA sequences that code for the same CDR3. The V and J genes are TRBV30 and TRBJ1-2; D call uncertain. Germline V lookup: CDR1 GTSNPN, CDR2 SVGIG (reference sequence). The CDR3 totals 13 residues. V was trimmed by 2 bases and J by 1 base, leaving 8 bases between them. The CDR3 region is CAWSLGINYGYTF. As DNA, the CDR3 is TGTGCCTGGAGTTTGGGGATTAACTATGGCTACACCTTC.

This rearrangement joins TRBV18 to TRBJ2-4; 8 positions match TRBD1. V shed 6 bases and J 8 bases; nucleotides not matched to a gene: 9. Germline values: CDR1 KGHSH, CDR2 LQKENI. The CDR3 totals 14 residues. The CDR3 region has the DNA TGTGCCAGCTCTCGGGGACAGGCTGCGGACATTCAGTACTTC. It translates to CASSRGQAADIQYF.

The chain links TRBV10-2 to TRBJ2-7; TRBD1 is a possible D gene (6 bases). The V gene's germline CDR1 is WSHSY and CDR2 SAAADI. The V and J ends lost 7 bases and 0 bases respectively, with 19 bases between them. This CDR3 has 16 amino acids. This chain's CDR3 is CASTPPKQGSSYEQYF. In nucleotides, the CDR3 is TGCGCCAGCACCCCTCCCAAACAGGGCTCCTCCTACGAGCAGTACTTC.

The V and J genes are TRBV19 and TRBJ2-3; maybe TRBD2 (7 bases). V was shortened by 6 bases and J by 2 bases, with 15 bases between the two germline ends. Germline values: CDR1 LNHDA, CDR2 SQIVND (reference sequence). This CDR3 is 15 amino acids long. The CDR3 reads CASRQQGGATDTQYF. The CDR3 bases are TGTGCCAGTAGACAACAGGGAGGGGCCACAGATACGCAGTATTTT.

The chain carries TRBV5-6 and TRBJ2-7, with TRBD2 identical over 8 bases. V was pared by 4 bases and J by 2 bases, with 8 bases of the junction left unmatched. CDR3 size: 15 residues. The germline gives CDR1 SGHDT, CDR2 YYEEEE. CDR3 sequence: CASSPGGARTYEQYF. CDR3 DNA: TGTGCCAGCAGCCCGGGAGGGGCCAGGACCTACGAGCAGTACTTC.

The V gene is TRBV11-2, the J gene TRBJ2-3, with a tentative D call TRBD2 (6 bases). The CDR3 is 15 residues long. Germline V gives CDR1 SGHAT, CDR2 FQNNGV. V lost 1 base and J lost 1, with 9 bases in between. Here the CDR3 reads CASSLGAGRTDTQYF. The CDR3 nucleotides read TGTGCCAGCAGCTTAGGCGCGGGACGCACAGATACGCAGTATTTT.

The CDR3 DNA is TGTGCCAGCAGTTCGGACAGGGTCCCTGAGCAGTTCTTC. This translates into CASSSDRVPEQFF. The chain joins TRBV27 to TRBJ2-1, with TRBD1 matching 8 bases. Germline-derived CDR1 and CDR2 are MNHEY and SMNVEV (reference sequence). The ends lost 4 bases at V and 9 bases at J; junction bases unmatched: 5. This CDR3 is built from 13 residues.

This CDR3 reads CASGGGAGNTIYF. The CDR3 DNA follows: TGTGCCAGCGGAGGGGGAGCCGGAAACACCATATATTTT. V usage is TRBV6-5 and J usage is TRBJ1-3, with D possibly TRBD1 on 6 matching bases. Germline V gene sequence: CDR1 MNHEY, CDR2 SVGAGI. V was shortened by 8 bases and J by 4 bases, with 12 bases between the two germline ends. This CDR3 spans 13 amino acids.

J is TRBJ2-4 and V is TRBV28; D is ambiguous. Germline loops: CDR1 MDHEN, CDR2 SYDVKM. This CDR3 region has 14 residues. Deletions cut 8 bases from V and 4 bases from J, with 15 bases between. The CDR3 DNA sequence: TGTGCCAGCTGCCTGTATGGCGGAAAAAACATTCAGTACTTC. Protein: CASCLYGGKNIQYF.

The chain employs TRBV14 and TRBJ2-1, with 7 bases lining up with TRBD1. Germline CDR1 and CDR2: SGHDN and FVKESK. This CDR3 has 20 residues. V gave up 4 bases and J gave up 0 bases; unmatched junction bases: 18. The CDR3 region has the DNA TGTGCCAGCAGCCCAGATTGGGAGACAGGGCCTACCCGCTCCTACAATGAGCAGTTCTTC. Its protein product is CASSPDWETGPTRSYNEQFF.

This sequence joins TRBV28 and TRBJ1-5, with no clear D. CDR3 length equals 14 residues. Germline V gives CDR1 MDHEN, CDR2 SYDVKM. Trimming stripped 5 bases from V and 4 bases from J, with 12 bases between. The CDR3 region has the DNA TGTGCCAGCAGTCCCCAGATGGGAAATCAGCCCCAGCATTTT. Protein product: CASSPQMGNQPQHF. The variable domain in full, with the rest retrieved from reference TRBV28 and TRBJ1-5, is DVKVTQSSRYLVKRTGEKVFLECVQDMDHENMFWYRQDPGLGLRLIYFSYDVKMKEKGDIPEGYSVSREKKERFSLILESASTNQTSMYLCASSPQMGNQPQHFGDGTRLSIL.

This chain uses TRBV28 with TRBJ1-1; D gene uncertain. This CDR3 contains 13 residues. V lost 8 bases, J lost 3 bases, and 13 bases lay in between. Germline CDR1 is MDHEN and CDR2 is SYDVKM. The DNA for the CDR3 is TGTGCCAGCGCGGAAAGGGTGGACACTGAAGCTTTCTTT. Translation: CASAERVDTEAFF.

The chain is built from TRBV5-1 and TRBJ2-7, with 8 bases fitting TRBD1. CDR3 length: 18 amino acids. The V segment lost 1 base and the J segment 4 bases; nucleotides outside the gene matches: 16. Germline CDR1 reads SGHRS; CDR2 reads YFSETQ. Here the CDR3 DNA reads TGCGCCAGCAGCTTGAGGACAGGGACTCTAGGGATGAAGTACGAGCAGTACTTC. This encodes CASSLRTGTLGMKYEQYF.

This clone was detected once. This chain connects TRBV7-6 to TRBJ2-7; 7 nucleotides align to TRBD2. V was clipped by 4 bases and J by 3 bases; unmatched bases: 12. This CDR3 is built from 16 residues. Germline values: CDR1 SGHVS, CDR2 FNYEAQ. The CDR3 spells CASSSSSGAGSYEQYF. The DNA for the CDR3 is TGTGCCAGCAGCTCCTCCTCGGGAGCGGGAAGCTACGAGCAGTACTTC.

This clone was recorded once. CDR3 nucleotide sequence: TGCGCCAGCAGCTTGACGGGACAGGGGGCTCGTAATGAAAAACTGTTTTTT. The encoded protein is CASSLTGQGARNEKLFF. The chain uses TRBV5-1 and TRBJ1-4, with 12 bases aligning to TRBD1. This CDR3 has 17 residues. Germline lookup yields CDR1 SGHRS and CDR2 YFSETQ. The V and J ends lost 1 base and 4 bases, in that order; junction bases with no gene match: 5.

The chain combines TRBV10-2 with TRBJ2-6; 12 positions match TRBD1. Germline V gene sequence: CDR1 WSHSY, CDR2 SAAADI. The V and J ends lost 6 bases and 4 bases, in that order; junction bases with no gene match: 13. This CDR3 has 19 amino acids. The CDR3 DNA is TGCGCCAGCAGAGCCCCACCGGGACAGGGGGCTTCGGGGGCCAACGTCCTGACTTTC. Protein product: CASRAPPGQGASGANVLTF.

V usage is TRBV11-3 and J usage is TRBJ2-1, with a tentative D call TRBD1 (5 bases). This CDR3 is 13 amino acids long. V lost 3 bases to trimming and J lost 4 bases, with 7 bases between them. Germline CDR1 and CDR2: SGHNT and YENEEA. The CDR3 loop reads CASSFDSYNEQFF. The CDR3, as DNA: TGTGCCAGCAGCTTTGACAGTTACAATGAGCAGTTCTTC.

The genes are TRBV7-9 and TRBJ2-1, with D possibly matching TRBD2 (6 bases). With 0 bases removed from V and 15 bases from J, the gap between germline ends came to 9 bases. CDR3 length equals 11 residues. Germline V CDR1 and CDR2: SEHNR, FQNEAQ (reference sequence). DNA of the CDR3: TGTGCCAGCAGCTTAGCGGGGAGGCTGTTCTTC. It codes for CASSLAGRLFF.

The chain has TRBV29-1 and TRBJ1-5; D unclear. This CDR3 spans 13 amino acids. V dropped 1 base and J dropped 7 bases, with 11 bases sitting between them. The germline V gene has CDR1 SQVTM and CDR2 ANQGSEA. CDR3 loop: CSVEGQAGQPQHF. The CDR3 region has the DNA TGCAGCGTTGAAGGGCAGGCCGGCCAGCCCCAGCATTTT.

In this sample, this clone turned up a few times. The V gene is TRBV7-9, the J gene TRBJ2-3; D gene uncertain. This CDR3 has 11 amino acids. V dropped 4 bases and J dropped 6 bases, with 5 bases sitting between them. Germline-derived CDR1 and CDR2 are SEHNR and FQNEAQ (reference sequence). DNA for the CDR3: TGTGCCAGCAGCTCCACGGATACGCAGTATTTT. Translated, it gives CASSSTDTQYF.

The rearrangement uses TRBV2 and TRBJ2-5, with D possibly being TRBD2 (6 bases). V was pared by 8 bases and J by 1 base, with 11 bases between. The CDR3 length is 13 residues. The V gene's germline CDR1 is SNHLY and CDR2 FYNNEI. The CDR3 loop reads CASGVGGQETQYF. The CDR3 nucleotides are TGTGCCAGCGGGGTGGGGGGCCAAGAGACCCAGTACTTC. The entire variable domain, with the rest obtained from reference TRBV2 and TRBJ2-5, is as follows: EPEVTQTPSHQVTQMGQEVILRCVPISNHLYFYWYRQILGQKVEFLVSFYNNEISEKSEIFDDQFSVERPDGSNFTLKIRSTKLEDSAMYFCASGVGGQETQYFGPGTRLLVL.

The chain employs TRBV6-5 and TRBJ1-3, with no clear D. The CDR3 contains 15 residues. Trimming pared 8 bases from V and 0 bases from J, leaving 14 bases between. The germline gives CDR1 MNHEY, CDR2 SVGAGI. The CDR3 region is CASSSGALSGNTIYF. In DNA form, the CDR3 reads TGTGCCAGCTCGTCCGGCGCACTCTCTGGAAACACCATATATTTT.

The chain uses TRBV18 and TRBJ1-1, with D perhaps matching TRBD1 (6 bases). Germline values: CDR1 KGHSH, CDR2 LQKENI. Trimming shortened V by 4 bases and J by 3 bases, and 9 bases separated the two germline ends. This CDR3 has 13 amino acids. This CDR3 is CASSQSGDTEAFF. In DNA, the CDR3 is TGTGCCAGCTCACAGTCAGGGGACACTGAAGCTTTCTTT.